Each of the 15 T cell receptor beta chains below was sequenced from the same sample in a study of T cells after yellow fever vaccination. TCRdb re-called the 5' RACE reads through MiXCR, storing one row per CDR3 protein. The sample yields around 30,000 distinct CDR3 sequences, over 5% seen once. The sample was PBMCs, either bulk or a sorted T-cell subset (CD4+, CD8+, memory, or dextramer-sorted; not recorded which), taken on the day of the yellow fever booster vaccination. These receptors were taken from a man under 40 who received the YFV17D yellow fever vaccine.

This sequence joins TRBV6-1 and TRBJ1-4; D is unclear. The CDR3 runs to 13 residues. Trimming removed 6 bases from V and 3 bases from J, with 8 bases in between. The germline CDR1 and CDR2 sequences are MNHNS and SASEGT. The CDR3 here is CASSPQANEKLFF. In nucleotides, the CDR3 is TGTGCCAGCAGCCCCCAGGCTAATGAAAAACTGTTTTTT.

The CDR3, as DNA: TGTGCCAGCAGCTTCCCGCCCCGGGGGGCGGAGTACGAGCAGTACTTC. Its protein is CASSFPPRGAEYEQYF. The gene calls are TRBV7-2 and TRBJ2-7; TRBD2 might be the D (7 bases). V gave up 3 bases and J gave up 4 bases, with 19 bases separating them. The CDR3 runs to 16 residues. Germline CDR1 and CDR2: SGHTA and FQGNSA.

J is TRBJ1-1 and V is TRBV20-1; maybe TRBD1 (5 bases). V was shortened by 6 bases and J by 1 base, with 6 bases between the two germline ends. Germline V gives CDR1 DFQATT, CDR2 SNEGSKA (reference sequence). The CDR3 is 11 residues long. CDR3 coding DNA: TGCAGTGCCCAGGGGAACACTGAAGCTTTCTTT. Its translation: CSAQGNTEAFF.

This clonotype came up a few times. The CDR3 loop reads CSAKGDLAREQYF. CDR3 nucleotides: TGCAGTGCTAAAGGCGACTTAGCCCGCGAGCAGTACTTC. The chain links TRBV20-1 to TRBJ2-7, with D uncertain. This CDR3 contains 13 residues. V lost 4 bases, J lost 6 bases, and 16 bases lay in between. From germline, CDR1 is DFQATT and CDR2 SNEGSKA (reference sequence).

This clonotype has a handful of counts. This chain joins TRBV29-1 and TRBJ1-5; TRBD1 might be the D (6 bases). Germline-derived CDR1 and CDR2 are SQVTM and ANQGSEA. This CDR3 has 14 amino acids. Trimming shortened V by 6 bases and J by 0 bases, and 12 bases separated the two germline ends. The CDR3 reads CSVTGTNSNQPQHF. CDR3 sequence (DNA): TGCAGCGTGACAGGCACAAATAGCAATCAGCCCCAGCATTTT. Full variable domain (remainder filled in from reference TRBV29-1 and TRBJ1-5): SAVISQKPSRDICQRGTSLTIQCQVDSQVTMMFWYRQQPGQSLTLIATANQGSEATYESGFVIDKFPISRPNLTFSTLTVSNMSPEDSSIYLCSVTGTNSNQPQHFGDGTRLSIL.

This clonotype was observed at least ten times. This chain links TRBV10-3 with TRBJ2-1; 8 nucleotides line up with TRBD2. Germline CDR1 ENHRY, CDR2 SYGVKD. The V gene end was trimmed by 6 bases and the J gene end by 6 bases; junction bases not matched to a gene: 10. This CDR3 is built from 15 residues. CDR3 sequence (DNA): TGTGCCATCAGGGATAGCGGGACCGCCCCCAATGAGCAGTTCTTC. This sequence encodes CAIRDSGTAPNEQFF.

This clonotype turned up a few times. This chain connects TRBV7-3 to TRBJ1-1, with 8 bases matching TRBD1. Trimming removed 5 bases from V and 6 bases from J; junction bases left unmatched: 11. The CDR3 is 15 residues long. Germline CDR1 is SGHTA and CDR2 is FQGTGA. The CDR3 nucleotides read TGTGCCAGCAGCCGAGATGGACAGGGTGTGTCTGAAGCTTTCTTT. This codes for CASSRDGQGVSEAFF.

CDR3 residues: CASSGSQTDTQYF. Here the CDR3 DNA reads TGCGCCAGCAGCGGCAGCCAAACAGATACGCAGTATTTT. The rearrangement links TRBV5-1 to TRBJ2-3; D call uncertain. CDR3 length: 13 residues. Trimming left V 4 bases short and J 3 bases short, with 9 bases between. Germline V gene data show CDR1 as SGHRS and CDR2 as YFSETQ.

In this sample, this clonotype turned up a few times. This chain connects TRBV11-2 to TRBJ2-1; 12 nucleotides line up with TRBD2. J gave up 4 bases and V 1 base, and 2 bases lay outside the gene matches. Germline V gives CDR1 SGHAT, CDR2 FQNNGV. The CDR3 covers 16 residues. The CDR3 DNA is TGTGCCAGCAGCTTAGGAACTAGCGGGAGGTACAATGAGCAGTTCTTC. Translating it yields CASSLGTSGRYNEQFF.

This clonotype was observed a handful of times. The genes are TRBV7-2 and TRBJ2-2; D may be TRBD2 (5 bases). Trimming took off 5 bases at V and 6 bases at J, with 13 bases between the two ends. The CDR3 spans 14 residues. Germline V CDR1 and CDR2: SGHTA, FQGNSA. CDR3 DNA: TGTGCCAGCAGCCCCATGGCGGGTCCCGGGGAGCTGTTTTTT. It codes for CASSPMAGPGELFF.

This clonotype qualifies as medium-sized. The rearrangement uses TRBV19 and TRBJ2-2, with TRBD1 as a possible D gene (6 bases). The V end was cut by 5 bases, the J end by 5 bases, with 15 bases between. This CDR3 comprises 15 residues. Germline values: CDR1 LNHDA, CDR2 SQIVND (reference sequence). The CDR3 loop is CASSLQGVTTGELFF. CDR3 nucleotides: TGTGCCAGTAGTCTACAGGGAGTTACGACCGGGGAGCTGTTTTTT.

This clonotype showed up many times. The V call is TRBV12-3 or TRBV12-4, the J call TRBJ2-7, with TRBD2 matching 10 bases. The CDR3 sequence is 14 residues long. The V segment lost 6 bases and the J segment 1 base; nucleotides outside the gene matches: 3. Written as DNA, the CDR3 is TGTGCCAGCAGCCGACTAGCGGGTTCCTACGAGCAGTACTTC. Its translation is CASSRLAGSYEQYF.

Points on this clonotype: A much larger clone lies one base from this, so it may be a read error. The chain carries TRBV15 and TRBJ2-7; D remains unclear. Germline V gives CDR1 LNHNV, CDR2 YYDKDF (reference sequence). There are 14 residues in the CDR3. The CDR3 protein is CATGRDTNIYEQYF. The CDR3 nucleotides are TGTGCCACCGGCAGAGATACGAACATTTACGAGCAGTACTTC. Based on the CDR3 plus reference TRBV15 and TRBJ2-7, the full variable domain is DAMVIQNPRYQVTQFGKPVTLSCSQTLNHNVMYWYQQKSSQAPKLLFHYYDKDFNNEADTPDNFQSRRPNTSFCFLDIRSPGLGDTAMYLCATGRDTNIYEQYFGPGTRLTVT.

This clonotype was recorded at least ten times. This chain links TRBV7-9 with TRBJ2-3; D remains unclear. Trimming took off 4 bases at V and 2 bases at J, with 7 bases between the two ends. The CDR3 sequence is 13 residues long. In germline, CDR1 is SEHNR, CDR2 FQNEAQ (reference sequence). The DNA of the CDR3 is TGTGCCAGCAGCTCTATATCCACAGATACGCAGTATTTT. Amino acid sequence: CASSSISTDTQYF.

This clonotype appeared a few times. One junction end disagrees with the germline gene, perhaps due to a read error. The rearrangement uses TRBV20-1 and TRBJ2-1; D may be TRBD2 (7 bases). Germline CDR1 reads DFQATT; CDR2 reads SNEGSKA (reference sequence). The CDR3 is 17 amino acids. CDR3 sequence reads: CCASGRGGALSYNEQFF. CDR3 DNA: TGCTGTGCTAGCGGCAGGGGAGGCGCGCTTAGCTACAATGAGCAGTTCTTC.